The entry below gives a single T cell receptor beta chain sequence along with its context. The CDR3 covers 13 residues. J gave up 3 bases and V 6 bases, and 1 base lay outside the gene matches. Germline V gene sequence: CDR1 MNHEY, CDR2 SMNVEV (reference sequence). Naive CD4+ cells were CD45RA-selected; the remaining cells were memory. This entry belongs to a study of shared clonotypes between healthy human individuals. Using immunoSEQ multiplex PCR, the repertoire was profiled, and TCRdb retains in-frame clones only, with some absent. The repertoire holds 650,000 to 750,000 clones, with about two thirds as singletons.

The sequence was obtained from a woman aged 30 to 39 in good health. The V call is TRBV27, the J call TRBJ2-3; 9 bases fit TRBD2. The specimen sequenced was memory CD4+ T cells sorted from blood. Subset: CD45RA-negative fraction. The CDR3 DNA reads TGTGCCAGCAGGCGGGGGGGAACAGATACGCAGTATTTT. It codes for CASRRGGTDTQYF.